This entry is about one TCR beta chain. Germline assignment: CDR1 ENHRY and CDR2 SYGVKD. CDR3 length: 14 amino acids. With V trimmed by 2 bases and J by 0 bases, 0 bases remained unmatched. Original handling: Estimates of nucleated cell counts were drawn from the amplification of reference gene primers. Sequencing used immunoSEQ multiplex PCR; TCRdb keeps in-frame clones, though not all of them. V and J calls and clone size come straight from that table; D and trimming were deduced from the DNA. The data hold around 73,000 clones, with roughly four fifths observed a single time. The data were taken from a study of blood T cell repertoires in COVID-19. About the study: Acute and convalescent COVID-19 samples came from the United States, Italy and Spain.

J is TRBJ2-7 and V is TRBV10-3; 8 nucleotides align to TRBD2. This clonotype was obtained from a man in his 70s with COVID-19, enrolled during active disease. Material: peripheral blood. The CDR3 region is CAISESGSSYEQYF. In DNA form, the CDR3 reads TGTGCCATCAGTGAGAGCGGGAGCTCCTACGAGCAGTACTTC.